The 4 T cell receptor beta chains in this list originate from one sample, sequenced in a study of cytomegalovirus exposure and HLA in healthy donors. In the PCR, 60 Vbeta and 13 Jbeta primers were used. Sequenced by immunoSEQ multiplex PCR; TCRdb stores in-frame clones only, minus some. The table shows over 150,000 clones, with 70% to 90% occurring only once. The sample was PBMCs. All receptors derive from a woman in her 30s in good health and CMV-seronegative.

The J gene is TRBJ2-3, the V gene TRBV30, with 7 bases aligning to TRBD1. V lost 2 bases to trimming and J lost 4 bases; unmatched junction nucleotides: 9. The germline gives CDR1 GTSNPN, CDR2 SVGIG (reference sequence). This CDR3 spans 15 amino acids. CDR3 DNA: TGTGCCTGGAGTCCCTCGCCGGGACAGTCAGATACGCAGTATTTT. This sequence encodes CAWSPSPGQSDTQYF.

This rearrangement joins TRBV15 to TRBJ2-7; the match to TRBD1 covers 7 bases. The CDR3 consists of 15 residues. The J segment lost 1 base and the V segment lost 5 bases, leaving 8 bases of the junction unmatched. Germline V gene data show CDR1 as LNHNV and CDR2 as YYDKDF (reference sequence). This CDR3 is CATSGHRGASYEQYF. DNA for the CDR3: TGTGCCACCAGCGGACACAGGGGTGCGTCCTACGAGCAGTACTTC.

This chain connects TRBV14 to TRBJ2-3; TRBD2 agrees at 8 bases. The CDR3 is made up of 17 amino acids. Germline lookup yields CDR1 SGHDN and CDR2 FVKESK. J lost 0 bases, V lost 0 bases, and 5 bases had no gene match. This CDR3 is CASSQEAGGGSTDTQYF. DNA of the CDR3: TGTGCCAGCAGCCAAGAGGCCGGCGGGGGGAGCACAGATACGCAGTATTTT.

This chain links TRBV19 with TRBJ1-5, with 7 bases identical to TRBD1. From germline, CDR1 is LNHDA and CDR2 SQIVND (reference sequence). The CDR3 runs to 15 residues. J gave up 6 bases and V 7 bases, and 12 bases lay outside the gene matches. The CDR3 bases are TGTGCCAGTAACCCCCTGACAGGGATTAGTCAGCCCCAGCATTTT. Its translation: CASNPLTGISQPQHF.